The 24 T cell receptor beta chains presented below share a single source sample, sequenced in a study of response to subunit inactivated influenza vaccine. TCRdb re-derived calls from the RT-PCR reads in MiXCR, one entry per CDR3 protein. The repertoire includes around 850,000 distinct CDR3 sequences, about 18% of them detected once, and roughly 10% sits in the top ten. Sequenced here: PBMCs from blood, sampled 5 days after vaccination. Source of these receptors: a man aged 50-60 years who received an inactivated influenza vaccine.

This clonotype appeared a few times. The rearrangement uses TRBV5-1 and TRBJ2-3; no firm D call. CDR3 length: 14 amino acids. Trimming left V 1 base short and J 1 base short, with 7 bases between. Germline loops: CDR1 SGHRS, CDR2 YFSETQ. DNA for the CDR3: TGCGCCAGCAGCTTGACGGAGCGCACAGATACGCAGTATTTT. Protein: CASSLTERTDTQYF.

J is TRBJ1-5 and V is TRBV20-1, with TRBD1 as a possible D gene (6 bases). Looked up from germline, CDR1 is DFQATT and CDR2 is SNEGSKA (reference sequence). The V gene lost 2 bases and the J gene lost 5 bases, with 13 bases spanning the gap. The CDR3 contains 14 residues. The DNA of the CDR3 is TGCAGTGCTAGATTCCAGGGGTCAGATCAGCCCCAGCATTTT. The encoded protein is CSARFQGSDQPQHF.

The chain recombines TRBV4-3 with TRBJ2-2; D is unclear. The V and J ends lost 0 bases and 6 bases respectively, with 8 bases between them. Germline CDR1 and CDR2: LGHNA and YSLEER. The CDR3 contains 14 residues. CDR3 sequence: CASSQELPAGELFF. DNA of the CDR3: TGCGCCAGCAGCCAAGAGCTTCCGGCCGGGGAGCTGTTTTTT.

This clonotype was seen repeatedly, ten times or more. V gene TRBV16 combines with J gene TRBJ2-1; 10 bases agree with TRBD2. This CDR3 spans 16 amino acids. V lost 1 base and J lost 9; bases outside the gene matches: 9. Germline V gene lookup returns CDR1 KGHSY and CDR2 FQNENV. The CDR3 sequence: CASSQWLAGVSSEQFF. The CDR3 nucleotides read TGTGCCAGCAGCCAATGGCTAGCGGGGGTTTCGAGTGAGCAGTTCTTC. Using reference TRBV16 and TRBJ2-1 for the parts outside the CDR3, the full variable domain is GEEVAQTPKHLVRGEGQKAKLYCAPIKGHSYVFWYQQVLKNEFKFLISFQNENVFDETGMPKERFSAKCLPNSPCSLEIQATKLEDSAVYFCASSQWLAGVSSEQFFGPGTRLTVL.

This clonotype was recorded many times. The chain couples TRBV2 to TRBJ1-2; D call uncertain. Trimming took 0 bases from V and 7 from J, leaving 9 bases between them. CDR1 and CDR2 (germline): SNHLY, FYNNEI. CDR3 size: 13 residues. DNA for the CDR3: TGTGCCAGCAGTGAAGCGCTTCAATCTGGCTACACCTTC. This translates into CASSEALQSGYTF.

In this sample, this clonotype turned up a few times. This chain uses TRBV4-2 with TRBJ1-1; D not certain. The germline V and J ends were trimmed by 0 bases and 0 bases, with 5 bases remaining between them. The CDR3 totals 14 residues. Germline CDR1 reads LGHNA; CDR2 reads YNFKEQ. The CDR3 DNA reads as TGTGCCAGCAGCCAAGACGAAATGAACACTGAAGCTTTCTTT. As protein: CASSQDEMNTEAFF.

The V gene is TRBV7-2, the J gene TRBJ2-5, with 15 bases that match TRBD2. The CDR3 extends over 16 amino acids. V gave up 5 bases and J gave up 4 bases; unmatched junction bases: 5. The germline CDR1 and CDR2 sequences are SGHTA and FQGNSA. CDR3 in amino acids: CASSNQGLAGGETQYF. The CDR3 DNA sequence: TGTGCCAGCAGCAACCAGGGACTAGCGGGGGGAGAGACCCAGTACTTC. The variable domain in full, completed from reference TRBV7-2 and TRBJ2-5, reads GAGVSQSPSNKVTEKGKDVELRCDPISGHTALYWYRQSLGQGLEFLIYFQGNSAPDKSGLPSDRFSAERTGGSVSTLTIQRTQQEDSAVYLCASSNQGLAGGETQYFGPGTRLLVL.

CDR3 amino acids: CASSLRAYQGADTQYF. CDR3 DNA: TGTGCCAGCAGTTTACGGGCCTACCAAGGAGCAGATACGCAGTATTTT. The chain couples TRBV12-3 or TRBV12-4 to TRBJ2-3, with D hard to call. The CDR3 consists of 16 residues. V was pared by 2 bases and J by 4 bases, with 16 bases between.

This clonotype was counted only a few times. The rearrangement joins TRBV24-1 to TRBJ2-6; D not resolved. CDR3 length: 15 residues. Germline CDR1 reads KGHDR; CDR2 reads SFDVKD. Trimming stripped 0 bases from V and 1 base from J, with 3 bases between. This CDR3 is CATSDLRSGANVLTF. The CDR3 nucleotides are TGTGCCACCAGTGATTTGCGGTCTGGGGCCAACGTCCTGACTTTC.

This chain uses TRBV20-1 with TRBJ2-7; 9 positions match TRBD2. This CDR3 is built from 17 residues. Germline assignment: CDR1 DFQATT and CDR2 SNEGSKA (reference sequence). Unmatched junction bases numbered 13, after V lost 1 base and J lost 3 bases. This CDR3 reads CSARALAGRGYDYEQYF. CDR3 nucleotides: TGCAGTGCTAGAGCGCTAGCGGGGCGTGGGTACGACTACGAGCAGTACTTC.

In its sample, this clonotype was seen a few times. The chain is built from TRBV27 and TRBJ2-1; D assignment may be TRBD1 or TRBD2 (5 bases each). The V gene's germline CDR1 is MNHEY and CDR2 SMNVEV (reference sequence). V lost 4 bases and J lost 11, with 21 bases in between. The CDR3 extends over 15 amino acids. This chain's CDR3 is CASSSQGTRPFKQFF. The CDR3 DNA reads as TGTGCCAGCAGTTCCCAAGGGACCCGACCTTTCAAGCAGTTCTTC.

The DNA of the CDR3 is TGTGCCAGCAGCCAAGATTTTCGCGCTAGCTTGAACAATGAGCAGTTCTTC. It specifies CASSQDFRASLNNEQFF. This chain links TRBV4-2 with TRBJ2-1, with D perhaps TRBD2 (5 bases). V was cut by 0 bases and J by 5 bases, with 17 bases left in between. Germline-derived CDR1 and CDR2 are LGHNA and YNFKEQ. CDR3 length: 17 amino acids.

The sample holds a few counts of this clonotype. The chain has TRBV5-8 and TRBJ2-4; D ambiguous. The CDR3 loop spans 15 amino acids. The germline V and J ends were trimmed by 0 bases and 5 bases, with 12 bases remaining between them. Looked up from germline, CDR1 is SGHTS and CDR2 is YDEGEE. CDR3 amino acids: CASSLGTYGQNIQYF. CDR3 nucleotide sequence: TGTGCCAGCAGCTTGGGGACGTATGGCCAAAACATTCAGTACTTC.

This clonotype has more than one count but fewer than ten. The V call is TRBV28, the J call TRBJ2-1; the match to TRBD2 covers 8 bases. Unmatched junction bases numbered 21, after V lost 6 bases and J lost 8 bases. This CDR3 region has 18 residues. Germline CDR1 reads MDHEN; CDR2 reads SYDVKM. The CDR3 loop reads CASSPLLAMSGRYHEQFF. The CDR3 DNA is TGTGCCAGCAGCCCCCTTCTCGCTATGAGCGGGAGATATCATGAGCAGTTCTTC.

This clonotype was detected only a few times. The chain uses TRBV4-1 and TRBJ1-5; perhaps TRBD1 as D (5 bases). This CDR3 comprises 16 residues. Trimming removed 0 bases from V and 0 bases from J, with 9 bases in between. Germline CDR1 reads MGHRA; CDR2 reads YSYEKL. DNA of the CDR3: TGCGCCAGCAGCCAAGAAAACAGGTATAGCAATCAGCCCCAGCATTTT. Translation gives CASSQENRYSNQPQHF.

This clonotype was seen a handful of times. The chain uses TRBV30 and TRBJ2-1; D might be TRBD1 (5 bases). In germline, CDR1 is GTSNPN, CDR2 SVGIG (reference sequence). V shed 8 bases and J shed 3 bases, with 20 bases lying between them. This CDR3 has 15 amino acids. CDR3 loop: CAAGRRALDYNEQFF. The CDR3 bases are TGTGCCGCAGGACGCAGGGCCCTGGACTACAATGAGCAGTTCTTC.

The gene calls are TRBV6-1 and TRBJ2-2, with 10 positions matching TRBD1. V dropped 5 bases and J dropped 3; count of bases not matched to a gene: 6. The CDR3 loop spans 16 amino acids. CDR1 is MNHNS and CDR2 is SASEGT in the germline V gene. The CDR3 sequence: CASSPPGQGHTGELFF. Here the CDR3 DNA reads TGTGCCAGCAGTCCGCCGGGACAGGGGCACACCGGGGAGCTGTTTTTT.

This clonotype was detected ten times or more. The gene calls are TRBV12-3 or TRBV12-4 and TRBJ2-1; D remains ambiguous. CDR3 length: 14 residues. Trimming left V 4 bases short and J 3 bases short, with 10 bases between. The CDR3 DNA reads TGTGCCAGCAGTTCCCGACCGGACTACAATGAGCAGTTCTTC. The encoded protein is CASSSRPDYNEQFF.

This clonotype has a handful of counts. The CDR3 DNA reads as TGTGCCATCAGTGCGACAGGTTACTACGAGCAGTACTTC. Its protein product is CAISATGYYEQYF. This chain joins TRBV10-3 and TRBJ2-7; D is perhaps TRBD1 (6 bases). Germline assignment: CDR1 ENHRY and CDR2 SYGVKD. The V gene lost 4 bases and the J gene lost 3 bases, with 10 bases spanning the gap. There are 13 residues in the CDR3.

This chain connects TRBV4-1 to TRBJ2-3; D may be TRBD1 (6 bases). Trimming removed 0 bases from V and 5 bases from J, with 12 bases in between. The CDR3 contains 15 residues. Germline CDR1 and CDR2: MGHRA and YSYEKL. The CDR3 DNA reads as TGCGCCAGCAGCCAAGAAAACAGGGAACAAGATACGCAGTATTTT. Protein sequence: CASSQENREQDTQYF.

This clonotype was observed at least ten times. The chain is built from TRBV24-1 and TRBJ2-3, with D hard to call. Germline V gene sequence: CDR1 KGHDR, CDR2 SFDVKD. With 1 base removed from V and 5 bases from J, the gap between germline ends came to 3 bases. CDR3 size: 12 residues. CDR3 region: CATSDFRDTQYF. CDR3 sequence (DNA): TGTGCCACCAGTGATTTTCGAGATACGCAGTATTTT.

This clonotype was observed a handful of times. The chain employs TRBV7-2 and TRBJ2-5; TRBD1 is a possible D gene (8 bases). CDR3 size: 15 residues. Deletions cut 5 bases from V and 4 bases from J, with 17 bases between. CDR1 and CDR2 (germline): SGHTA, FQGNSA. Here the CDR3 reads CASSLRTGRGETQYF. CDR3 in DNA: TGTGCCAGCAGCCTAAGGACAGGGAGGGGAGAGACCCAGTACTTC.

The chain employs TRBV5-1 and TRBJ1-2; D not resolved. V gave up 0 bases and J gave up 3 bases, with 6 bases separating them. The germline CDR1 and CDR2 sequences are SGHRS and YFSETQ. CDR3 length: 13 residues. In DNA form, the CDR3 reads TGCGCCAGCAGCTTGGAGGATTACTATGGCTACACCTTC. Its translation: CASSLEDYYGYTF.

The chain recombines TRBV7-9 with TRBJ1-2; D might be TRBD1 (5 bases). CDR1 SEHNR and CDR2 FQNEAQ come from the germline V gene (reference sequence). The length of the CDR3 is 14 residues. V was cut by 6 bases and J by 2 bases, with 13 bases left in between. The CDR3: CASRELTENYGYTF. As DNA, the CDR3 is TGTGCCAGCAGGGAACTGACAGAGAACTATGGCTACACCTTC.